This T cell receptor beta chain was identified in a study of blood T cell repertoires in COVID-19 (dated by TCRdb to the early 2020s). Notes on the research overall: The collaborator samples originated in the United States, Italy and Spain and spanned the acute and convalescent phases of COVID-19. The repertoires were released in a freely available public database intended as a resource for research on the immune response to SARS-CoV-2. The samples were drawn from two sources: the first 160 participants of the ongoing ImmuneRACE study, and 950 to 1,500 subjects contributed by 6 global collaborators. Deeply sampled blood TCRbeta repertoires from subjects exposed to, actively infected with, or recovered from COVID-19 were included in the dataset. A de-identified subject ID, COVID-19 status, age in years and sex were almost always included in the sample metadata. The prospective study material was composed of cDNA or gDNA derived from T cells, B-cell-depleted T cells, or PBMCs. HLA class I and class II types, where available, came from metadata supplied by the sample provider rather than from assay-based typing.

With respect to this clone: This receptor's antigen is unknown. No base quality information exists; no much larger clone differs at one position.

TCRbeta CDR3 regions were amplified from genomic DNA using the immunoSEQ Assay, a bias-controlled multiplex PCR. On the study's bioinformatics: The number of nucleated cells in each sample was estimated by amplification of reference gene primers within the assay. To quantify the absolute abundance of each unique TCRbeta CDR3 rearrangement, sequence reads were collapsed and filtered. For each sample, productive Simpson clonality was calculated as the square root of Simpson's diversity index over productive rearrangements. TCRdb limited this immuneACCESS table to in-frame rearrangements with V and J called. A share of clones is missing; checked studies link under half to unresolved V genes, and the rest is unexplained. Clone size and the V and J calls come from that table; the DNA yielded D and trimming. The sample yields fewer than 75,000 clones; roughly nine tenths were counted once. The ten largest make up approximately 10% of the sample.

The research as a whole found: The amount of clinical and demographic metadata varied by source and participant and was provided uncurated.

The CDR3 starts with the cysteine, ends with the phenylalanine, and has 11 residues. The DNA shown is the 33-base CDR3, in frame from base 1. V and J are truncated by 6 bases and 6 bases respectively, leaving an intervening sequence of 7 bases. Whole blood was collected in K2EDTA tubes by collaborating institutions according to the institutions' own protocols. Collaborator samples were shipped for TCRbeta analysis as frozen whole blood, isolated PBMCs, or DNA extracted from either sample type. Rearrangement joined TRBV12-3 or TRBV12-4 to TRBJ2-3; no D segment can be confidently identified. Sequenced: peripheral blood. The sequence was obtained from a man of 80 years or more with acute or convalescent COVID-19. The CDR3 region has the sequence CASRLRDTQYF. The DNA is TGTGCCAGCAGGCTGAGGGATACGCAGTATTTT.